A single sample is the source of the 11 T cell receptor beta chains below, sequenced in a study of metastatic and nonmetastatic thyroid tumors. TCRdb re-clonotyped the PCR reads via MiXCR. The top ten hold approximately 10% of the sample, which has approximately 79,000 clones, around 7.8% seen once. Every patient underwent thyroid surgery untreated. Sequencing was carried out using blood. These receptors were collected from a female donor with papillary thyroid cancer or a benign thyroid nodule (not recorded which). Some clones in this sample may be carry-over from other donors' samples.

This clone was found many times. Distinct nucleotide sequences in the sample also encode this CDR3. This CDR3 is CASSDSQNTEAFF. The CDR3 region has the DNA TGTGCCAGCAGTGACTCACAGAACACTGAAGCTTTCTTT. The V gene is TRBV6-4, the J gene TRBJ1-1; the D is unclear. From germline, CDR1 is MRHNA and CDR2 SNTAGT. V was cut by 0 bases and J by 1 base, with 3 bases left in between. CDR3 length equals 13 residues.

The sample holds many counts of this clone. The chain links TRBV2 to TRBJ2-7, with TRBD1 matching over 10 bases. Per germline, CDR1 SNHLY and CDR2 FYNNEI. This CDR3 region has 14 residues. With V trimmed by 7 bases and J by 0 bases, 3 bases remained unmatched. The DNA of the CDR3 is TGTGCCAGCACCCGGACAGGGGGCTCCTACGAGCAGTACTTC. Translated: CASTRTGGSYEQYF. Using reference TRBV2 and TRBJ2-7 for the parts outside the CDR3, the full variable domain is EPEVTQTPSHQVTQMGQEVILRCVPISNHLYFYWYRQILGQKVEFLVSFYNNEISEKSEIFDDQFSVERPDGSNFTLKIRSTKLEDSAMYFCASTRTGGSYEQYFGPGTRLTVT.

This clone has more than one count but fewer than ten. It may be a read error: a sequence one base away is much more abundant. The CDR3 DNA is TGTGCCGGCAGTTCGAATTCACCCCTCCACTTT. This gives the protein CAGSSNSPLHF. The rearrangement uses TRBV27 and TRBJ1-6; D is uncertain. Germline CDR1 is MNHEY and CDR2 is SMNVEV (reference sequence). This CDR3 contains 11 residues.

Relative to its sample, this clone is medium-sized. V is TRBV6-4 and J is TRBJ2-2, with a tentative D call TRBD2 (7 bases). CDR1 is MRHNA, CDR2 SNTAGT, per germline. The CDR3 runs to 13 residues. The V gene lost 8 bases and the J gene lost 3 bases, with 10 bases spanning the gap. The CDR3 loop is CASGGADTGELFF. For the CDR3, the DNA is TGTGCCAGCGGGGGGGCCGACACCGGGGAGCTGTTTTTT.

This clone has at least ten counts. The gene calls are TRBV28 and TRBJ2-1, with TRBD2 identical over 11 bases. The ends lost 5 bases at V and 8 bases at J; junction bases unmatched: 11. This CDR3 contains 16 residues. Looked up from germline, CDR1 is MDHEN and CDR2 is SYDVKM. CDR3 loop: CASSGRPLAGDYEQFF. The CDR3 nucleotides read TGTGCCAGCAGTGGGAGGCCACTAGCGGGGGACTATGAGCAGTTCTTC.

This clone was counted ten times or more. The chain links TRBV6-2 or TRBV6-3 to TRBJ2-3; 7 bases agree with TRBD2. CDR1 and CDR2 (germline): MNHEY, SVGEGT. The length of the CDR3 is 14 residues. V lost 6 bases to trimming and J lost 4 bases; unmatched junction nucleotides: 7. The CDR3 sequence is CASSRTRAADTQYF. As DNA, the CDR3 is TGTGCCAGCAGCCGGACTAGGGCAGCAGATACGCAGTATTTT.

Turning to this clone: A much larger clone lies a single base off, so this may be a read error. Additional DNA sequences in this sample encode the identical CDR3. The genes are TRBV24-1 and TRBJ2-3; D uncertain. CDR1 KGHDR and CDR2 SFDVKD come from the germline V gene. Trimming stripped 1 base from V and 10 bases from J, with 17 bases between. The CDR3 contains 15 residues. The CDR3, as DNA: TGTGCCACCAGTGATTTCCGGCCGACTGAACATGCGCAGTATTTT. Translation gives CATSDFRPTEHAQYF.

This clone has a count of ten or more. At the DNA level, this CDR3 is encoded by other sequences in the same sample as well. This chain uses TRBV2 with TRBJ1-1, with D perhaps TRBD1 (6 bases). The CDR3 is 15 amino acids. V lost 0 bases and J 1 base, leaving 9 bases between the germline ends. The V gene's germline CDR1 is SNHLY and CDR2 FYNNEI. The CDR3 DNA follows: TGTGCCAGCAGTGAAGCGCAGGGGAGGAACACTGAAGCTTTCTTT. Encoded protein: CASSEAQGRNTEAFF.

This clone was counted only a few times. This chain joins TRBV15 and TRBJ1-5; unclear D gene. The CDR3 is made up of 12 amino acids. The germline V and J ends were trimmed by 5 bases and 5 bases, with 7 bases remaining between them. Germline lookup yields CDR1 LNHNV and CDR2 YYDKDF (reference sequence). In nucleotides, the CDR3 is TGTGCCACCAGCCTCGGTTATCAGCCCCAGCATTTT. Protein sequence: CATSLGYQPQHF. Using reference TRBV15 and TRBJ1-5 for the parts outside the CDR3, the full variable domain is DAMVIQNPRYQVTQFGKPVTLSCSQTLNHNVMYWYQQKSSQAPKLLFHYYDKDFNNEADTPDNFQSRRPNTSFCFLDIRSPGLGDTAMYLCATSLGYQPQHFGDGTRLSIL.

This clone was detected ten times or more. J is TRBJ2-5 and V is TRBV5-1; maybe TRBD2 (7 bases). The CDR3 is 13 residues long. V was trimmed by 8 bases and J by 3 bases, leaving 14 bases between them. Germline loops: CDR1 SGHRS, CDR2 YFSETQ. The CDR3 region is CARQEGGKETQYF. In nucleotides, the CDR3 is TGCGCCAGACAGGAGGGGGGGAAAGAGACCCAGTACTTC.

This clone was counted ten times or more. Other DNA sequences in this sample translate to the same CDR3. J is TRBJ2-6 and V is TRBV6-1; no firm D call. The CDR3 has 12 amino acids. CDR1 and CDR2 (germline): MNHNS, SASEGT. The CDR3 is CATDSGANVLTF. The CDR3 nucleotides are TGTGCTACGGACTCTGGGGCCAACGTCCTGACTTTC.